This T cell receptor beta chain stems from a study of technical replicates of blood from several donors (dated by TCRdb to 2015 to 2018). The library was made by the immunoSEQ multiplex PCR assay. This immuneACCESS table, as held by TCRdb, lists in-frame sequences with V and J called but not all clones. Of the missing ones, under half trace to an unresolved V gene in checked studies; the others have no known cause. Across this sample there are approximately 59,000 clones, with around 85% seen only once. The top ten clones comprise 5% of the sample. To note about this clone: The specificity of this receptor is unknown. The record has no base qualities; no much larger clone is one base away.

Sequenced input: PBMCs. The origin of this receptor is a human donor in good health. Some clones in this sample may be carry-over from other donors' samples.

The base sequence is TGCGCCAGCAGATTAGCGGGGGGGCAAGAGACCCAGTACTTC. It translates to CASRLAGGQETQYF. Rearrangement joined TRBV10-2 to TRBJ2-5, with 11 central nucleotides matching TRBD2. From the germline V gene, CDR1 is WSHSY and CDR2 is SAAADI. The V end gives up 6 bases and the J end 2 bases, leaving 2 bases in the junction not matched to a gene. The CDR3, from cysteine to phenylalanine, totals 14 residues. Only the CDR3 portion is preserved as DNA: 42 bases, with reading frame beginning at the first base.